The present T cell receptor (beta chain) was sequenced within a study of long-term antiretroviral therapy in people with HIV. Two or more post-ART PBMC samples, plus at least one pre-ART sample, were available for each donor. Turning to this clone: The antigen is not known.

The authors ran the immunoSEQ assay, v3.0, at survey level. Here immunoSEQ multiplex PCR was the method, and the copy in TCRdb shows in-frame clones only, minus some. The sample consists of about 25,000 clones, approximately 86% of them appearing once. Study results and limitations: Drawn between about 2003 and 2017, the blood was possibly obtained under older ART regimens. Once patients were on ART, diversity went higher but still fell short of transplant donor controls. Regardless of time point, clones expanded before ART dominated the repertoire.

The sequence was obtained from a man aged 30 to 39 with HIV. This sample comprised unsorted PBMCs, obtained about 4.5 years after starting antiretroviral therapy.

The CDR3 DNA sequence: TGTGCCAGCGGCTCCCTAGGAAGTGCCGGGGAGCTGTTTTTT. It encodes CASGSLGSAGELFF. The V and J genes are TRBV6-6 and TRBJ2-2; D is unclear. CDR1 is MNHNY and CDR2 is SVGAGI in the germline V gene (reference sequence). Trimming took off 8 bases at V and 6 bases at J, with 16 bases between the two ends. The CDR3 is 14 residues long.